This TCR beta chain stems from a study of blood T cell repertoires in COVID-19. This clone occurred a few times. Source study methods: Estimation of nucleated cell counts relied on the amplification of reference gene primers. Sequenced by immunoSEQ multiplex PCR; TCRdb stores in-frame clones only, minus some. V and J calls and clone size are as listed in that table; D and trimming were resolved from the DNA. The repertoire holds 60,000 to 75,000 clones, with 65% to 80% as singletons. Germline trimming cut 2 bases from V and 4 bases from J; bases unmatched to any gene: 13. The CDR3 length is 16 residues. The germline CDR1 and CDR2 sequences are SQVTM and ANQGSEA.

This TCR came from a woman in her fifties or sixties with acute or convalescent COVID-19. The V gene is TRBV29-1, the J gene TRBJ1-1; TRBD1 matches at 7 bases. The material sequenced was peripheral blood. The DNA for the CDR3 is TGCAGCGTTGAAAGTTTCGCTCCCCAGGGGGGCACTGAAGCTTTCTTT. Protein sequence: CSVESFAPQGGTEAFF.